The 31 T cell receptor beta chains in this list originate from one sample, sequenced in a study of monozygotic twins with inflammatory bowel disease. TCRdb re-called the 5' RACE reads and catalogs CDR3 proteins one per entry, DNA excluded. The sample includes around 400,000 distinct CDR3 sequences. Sequenced material: blood. Receptors were obtained from a human donor with ulcerative colitis or Crohn's disease, or a healthy co-twin of an affected twin (not recorded which).

The V and J genes are TRBV7-2 and TRBJ1-5; TCRdb's D call of TRBD1 is untestable without DNA. This CDR3 comprises 16 residues. Germline CDR1 SGHTA, CDR2 FQGNSA. CDR3 region: CASSPQGGIGNQPQHF. Full variable domain (rest looked up from reference TRBV7-2 and TRBJ1-5): GAGVSQSPSNKVTEKGKDVELRCDPISGHTALYWYRQSLGQGLEFLIYFQGNSAPDKSGLPSDRFSAERTGGSVSTLTIQRTQQEDSAVYLCASSPQGGIGNQPQHFGDGTRLSIL.

The chain joins TRBV19 to TRBJ1-1; TCRdb's D call, TRBD1, is unchecked because there is no DNA. CDR1 and CDR2 from the germline V gene are LNHDA and SQIVND (reference sequence). The CDR3 length is 12 residues. Here the CDR3 reads CATKNRGTEAFF.

This rearrangement joins TRBV19 to TRBJ1-1. From germline, CDR1 is LNHDA and CDR2 SQIVND (reference sequence). The CDR3 totals 16 residues. This chain's CDR3 is CASNGHLRDMNTEAFF.

The chain recombines TRBV10-3 with TRBJ2-1. This CDR3 spans 14 amino acids. The V gene's germline CDR1 is ENHRY and CDR2 SYGVKD. CDR3 loop: CAISEPRGNNEQFF.

The chain links TRBV29-1 to TRBJ2-3; TCRdb picks TRBD1, but there is no DNA to check that call. Germline CDR1 SQVTM, CDR2 ANQGSEA. The CDR3 contains 16 residues. The CDR3 sequence: CSVDARRRDGTDTQYF.

The gene calls are TRBV25-1 and TRBJ2-5. The CDR3 consists of 14 residues. Germline values: CDR1 MGHDK, CDR2 SYGVNS. The CDR3 sequence: CASSERRGETAQYF. The whole variable domain, remainder taken from reference TRBV25-1 and TRBJ2-5, is EADIYQTPRYLVIGTGKKITLECSQTMGHDKMYWYQQDPGMELHLIHYSYGVNSTEKGDLSSESTVSRIRTEHFPLTLESARPSHTSQYLCASSERRGETAQYFGPGTRLLVL.

V usage is TRBV7-9 and J usage is TRBJ1-4; TCRdb reports TRBD1, a call that lacks DNA to check it against. Germline loops: CDR1 SEHNR, CDR2 FQNEAQ (reference sequence). The CDR3 length is 15 residues. This CDR3 is CASSQTGGRDEKLFF.

The rearrangement uses TRBV6-1 and TRBJ1-5; with no DNA, the TCRdb D assignment of TRBD1 cannot be verified. CDR3 size: 16 residues. Germline-derived CDR1 and CDR2 are MNHNS and SASEGT. CDR3 in amino acids: CASSHYQGNGNQPQHF.

This chain links TRBV28 with TRBJ2-2; there is no DNA to check the TCRdb D call of TRBD1. Germline V gene sequence: CDR1 MDHEN, CDR2 SYDVKM. The CDR3 runs to 17 residues. This chain's CDR3 is CASSLLWTGTNTGELFF.

The gene calls are TRBV12-3 or TRBV12-4 and TRBJ1-1. CDR3 size: 11 residues. The CDR3 here is CASVGGGPAFF.

CDR3 sequence: CASSREDRGFQYF. The chain uses TRBV7-3 and TRBJ2-5; TCRdb's D call, TRBD1, is unchecked because there is no DNA. The germline V gene encodes CDR1 SGHTA and CDR2 FQGTGA. This CDR3 region has 13 residues. Together with reference TRBV7-3 and TRBJ2-5, the CDR3 gives the full variable domain: GAGVSQTPSNKVTEKGKYVELRCDPISGHTALYWYRQSLGQGPEFLIYFQGTGAADDSGLPNDRFFAVRPEGSVSTLKIQRTERGDSAVYLCASSREDRGFQYFGPGTRLLVL.

V and J are TRBV14 and TRBJ2-1; there is no DNA to check the TCRdb D call of TRBD2. Germline assignment: CDR1 SGHDN and CDR2 FVKESK. CDR3 size: 15 residues. The CDR3 loop is CASSRTSGGGNEQFF.

The chain recombines TRBV20-1 with TRBJ2-6. There are 14 residues in the CDR3. Germline V gives CDR1 DFQATT, CDR2 SNEGSKA (reference sequence). The chain's CDR3 is CSAPDDSGANVLTF.

V usage is TRBV5-4 and J usage is TRBJ2-2; TCRdb reports TRBD1, a call that lacks DNA to check it against. The CDR3 is made up of 15 amino acids. Germline loops: CDR1 SGHNT, CDR2 YYREEE (reference sequence). CDR3 amino acids: CASSLIGQYTGELFF.

This rearrangement joins TRBV19 to TRBJ2-1; the TCRdb call, TRBD2, lacks DNA for checking. Per the germline V gene, CDR1 is LNHDA and CDR2 is SQIVND (reference sequence). The CDR3 contains 17 residues. The CDR3 spells CASSIDRGREGSNEQFF.

V is TRBV4-1 and J is TRBJ1-1; TCRdb names TRBD1, which stays unverified in the absence of DNA. CDR1 and CDR2 (germline): MGHRA, YSYEKL. The CDR3 contains 16 residues. The CDR3 protein is CASSQEVSALNTEAFF.

The chain employs TRBV7-2 and TRBJ1-2. Germline V gives CDR1 SGHTA, CDR2 FQGNSA. The CDR3 extends over 16 amino acids. The CDR3 spells CASSLRRLNTNYGYTF.

V is TRBV20-1 and J is TRBJ1-5. The CDR3 contains 13 residues. Germline V gene sequence: CDR1 DFQATT, CDR2 SNEGSKA (reference sequence). The chain's CDR3 is CSGAGEGSQPQHF.

The J gene is TRBJ2-7, the V gene TRBV18; TCRdb designates TRBD1, a call that cannot be tested without DNA. In germline, CDR1 is KGHSH, CDR2 LQKENI. The CDR3 is 16 amino acids. CDR3: CASSDTTGTGRGEQYF.

This chain uses TRBV27 with TRBJ2-1; TCRdb picks TRBD1, but there is no DNA to check that call. Germline V gene sequence: CDR1 MNHEY, CDR2 SMNVEV (reference sequence). This CDR3 comprises 14 residues. The CDR3 spells CASSFWGQGSEQFF.

The chain combines TRBV20-1 with TRBJ1-5. The CDR3 contains 18 residues. CDR1 DFQATT and CDR2 SNEGSKA come from the germline V gene (reference sequence). CDR3 sequence reads: CSARDPGEEGVSNQPQHF.

The CDR3 loop reads CASSLEAVVNTEAFF. The rearrangement uses TRBV7-2 and TRBJ1-1. Germline V gives CDR1 SGHTA, CDR2 FQGNSA. The CDR3 spans 15 residues.

The rearrangement uses TRBV28 and TRBJ2-7; absent DNA, TCRdb's TRBD1 call cannot be checked. CDR1 MDHEN and CDR2 SYDVKM come from the germline V gene. This CDR3 comprises 12 residues. CDR3 amino acids: CASNQGVYEQYF.

The chain uses TRBV19 and TRBJ2-5; checking the TCRdb D call of TRBD1 is not possible without DNA. This CDR3 has 15 amino acids. Germline V gene sequence: CDR1 LNHDA, CDR2 SQIVND (reference sequence). Here the CDR3 reads CASRLGRGNQETQYF.

This chain links TRBV7-9 with TRBJ1-1. This CDR3 has 13 amino acids. Germline values: CDR1 SEHNR, CDR2 FQNEAQ (reference sequence). CDR3 amino acids: CASSFDMNTEAFF.

CDR3 sequence reads: CASSIRLTGTGNTIYF. The chain couples TRBV19 to TRBJ1-3. The CDR3 is 16 amino acids. Germline lookup yields CDR1 LNHDA and CDR2 SQIVND (reference sequence).

The CDR3 loop reads CASSAGHTYQETQYF. The chain links TRBV18 to TRBJ2-5; TCRdb calls TRBD1, which cannot be checked without DNA. CDR1 is KGHSH and CDR2 is LQKENI in the germline V gene. The CDR3 contains 15 residues.

The gene calls are TRBV9 and TRBJ1-2. Germline V lookup: CDR1 SGDLS, CDR2 YYNGEE. The CDR3 is made up of 13 amino acids. CDR3 loop: CASSVLEGDGYTF.

The rearrangement uses TRBV20-1 and TRBJ2-4; with no DNA, the TCRdb D assignment of TRBD1 cannot be verified. Per germline, CDR1 DFQATT and CDR2 SNEGSKA (reference sequence). The length of the CDR3 is 15 residues. CDR3 residues: CSATDRVGAKNIQYF.

The rearrangement joins TRBV5-1 to TRBJ2-1; the D call from TCRdb, TRBD2, cannot be confirmed without DNA. The CDR3 contains 15 residues. Germline loops: CDR1 SGHRS, CDR2 YFSETQ. The CDR3 spells CASSRSIPGDNEQFF. Drawing the rest from reference TRBV5-1 and TRBJ2-1, the complete variable domain is KAGVTQTPRYLIKTRGQQVTLSCSPISGHRSVSWYQQTPGQGLQFLFEYFSETQRNKGNFPGRFSGRQFSNSRSEMNVSTLELGDSALYLCASSRSIPGDNEQFFGPGTRLTVL.

The chain joins TRBV6-6 to TRBJ1-2; TCRdb's assignment of TRBD1 cannot be checked, as there is no DNA. This CDR3 comprises 14 residues. Germline V lookup: CDR1 MNHNY, CDR2 SVGAGI (reference sequence). The CDR3 reads CASSPPGQNYGYTF.